The next 25 T cell receptor beta chains were all read from a single sample in a study of T cells in Graves' hyperthyroidism and ophthalmopathy (dated by TCRdb to 2018 to 2020). Libraries were built with multiplex PCR. These reads were obtained on an Illumina HiSeq 2000. Amplification of TCR beta CDR3 regions was carried out from RNA transcripts. For the first round of RT-PCR on the TCR CDR3, the HTBI primer set was used together with the Qiagen OneStep RT-PCR kit. The public reads were reprocessed in TCRdb via fastp at Q25 and MiXCR, keeping in-frame beta chains. All rows with the same CDR3 protein become a single entry with the most common DNA and genes. The sample data list 380,000 or so distinct CDR3 sequences, and roughly 14% of these were observed just once. The ten largest make up around 23% of the sample. The material sequenced was blood. These receptors all stem from a woman aged 25-40 years with Graves' hyperthyroidism.

The chain has TRBV5-1 and TRBJ2-5, with TRBD1 as a possible D gene (6 bases). V gave up 0 bases and J gave up 8 bases, with 11 bases separating them. CDR3 length: 13 residues. Germline V gene sequence: CDR1 SGHRS, CDR2 YFSETQ. CDR3 in amino acids: CASSLAGTSTQYF. The DNA for the CDR3 is TGCGCCAGCAGCTTGGCCGGGACATCAACCCAGTACTTC.

The rearrangement joins TRBV30 to TRBJ1-6; D uncertain. Trimming cost V 3 bases and J 7 bases, with 7 bases left between them. The CDR3 spans 12 residues. Germline V lookup: CDR1 GTSNPN, CDR2 SVGIG (reference sequence). The CDR3 protein is CAWRDPNSPLHF. The CDR3 bases are TGTGCCTGGAGGGACCCGAATTCACCCCTCCACTTT.

DNA for the CDR3: TGTGCCAGCAGTCCCCACCCCGGGACCCAGTACTTC. Translation: CASSPHPGTQYF. The chain links TRBV6-1 to TRBJ2-5, with D unclear. This CDR3 comprises 12 residues. V lost 5 bases, J lost 7 bases, and 11 bases lay in between. The germline CDR1 and CDR2 sequences are MNHNS and SASEGT.

This clonotype was counted a few times. Here the CDR3 reads CASSLGLAGGQNTGELFF. CDR3 DNA sequence: TGTGCCAGCAGCCTGGGACTAGCGGGAGGCCAGAACACCGGGGAGCTGTTTTTT. This chain links TRBV5-4 with TRBJ2-2; 15 bases map to TRBD2. CDR1 and CDR2 (germline): SGHNT, YYREEE (reference sequence). With V trimmed by 4 bases and J by 1 base, 5 bases remained unmatched. The CDR3 loop spans 18 amino acids.

The sample holds a few counts of this clonotype. The chain combines TRBV5-1 with TRBJ2-1; tentative D call: TRBD2 (6 bases). Germline V gene sequence: CDR1 SGHRS, CDR2 YFSETQ. This CDR3 has 16 amino acids. Trimming took off 3 bases at V and 7 bases at J, with 20 bases between the two ends. The CDR3 sequence is CASSSLTGTPLNEQFF. The CDR3 DNA reads as TGCGCCAGCAGCTCATTAACCGGGACTCCACTAAATGAGCAGTTCTTC. Combining the CDR3 with reference TRBV5-1 and TRBJ2-1 gives the whole variable domain KAGVTQTPRYLIKTRGQQVTLSCSPISGHRSVSWYQQTPGQGLQFLFEYFSETQRNKGNFPGRFSGRQFSNSRSEMNVSTLELGDSALYLCASSSLTGTPLNEQFFGPGTRLTVL.

This chain links TRBV10-3 with TRBJ1-2; 7 positions match TRBD1. From germline, CDR1 is ENHRY and CDR2 SYGVKD. Germline trimming cut 7 bases from V and 5 bases from J; bases unmatched to any gene: 10. The CDR3 extends over 14 amino acids. The CDR3 DNA reads as TGTGCCATCACCGACGACAGGGAAGGGTATGGCTACACCTTC. Residues: CAITDDREGYGYTF.

This clonotype was recorded at least ten times. The rearrangement uses TRBV2 and TRBJ2-3, with 10 bases lining up with TRBD1. J gave up 5 bases and V 10 bases, and 6 bases lay outside the gene matches. This CDR3 spans 13 amino acids. Per germline, CDR1 SNHLY and CDR2 FYNNEI. In nucleotides, the CDR3 is TGTGCCACCAGGACAGGGGGGGGAGATACGCAGTATTTT. It specifies CATRTGGGDTQYF.

The gene calls are TRBV20-1 and TRBJ1-1, with no clear D. Trimming cost V 4 bases and J 3 bases, with 15 bases left between them. Germline assignment: CDR1 DFQATT and CDR2 SNEGSKA (reference sequence). This CDR3 is built from 14 residues. The CDR3 region has the DNA TGCAGTGCTATTACCTTCAGGAGGGACACTGAAGCTTTCTTT. It specifies CSAITFRRDTEAFF.

This clonotype was recorded at least ten times. The chain recombines TRBV7-9 with TRBJ2-7; 7 bases line up with TRBD1. The V gene end was trimmed by 4 bases and the J gene end by 4 bases; junction bases not matched to a gene: 10. Germline V CDR1 and CDR2: SEHNR, FQNEAQ (reference sequence). The CDR3 contains 15 residues. The CDR3 spells CASSSIDGTVYEQYF. In DNA form, the CDR3 reads TGTGCCAGCAGCTCCATTGATGGGACAGTTTACGAGCAGTACTTC.

This clonotype was observed many times. The V gene is TRBV20-1, the J gene TRBJ2-5; TRBD1 might be the D (6 bases). Trimming removed 5 bases from V and 0 bases from J, with 10 bases in between. Per the germline V gene, CDR1 is DFQATT and CDR2 is SNEGSKA (reference sequence). This CDR3 contains 13 residues. The CDR3 loop is CSADGQNQETQYF. CDR3 DNA sequence: TGCAGTGCTGACGGACAGAACCAAGAGACCCAGTACTTC.

A few counts support this clonotype. V gene TRBV4-3 combines with J gene TRBJ2-4; TRBD2 aligns across 8 bases. CDR1 LGHNA and CDR2 YSLEER come from the germline V gene. J lost 7 bases, V lost 1 base, and 15 bases had no gene match. The CDR3 loop spans 18 amino acids. The CDR3 loop reads CASSQGGLSGSQPNIQYF. The CDR3, as DNA: TGCGCCAGCAGCCAAGGGGGACTAAGCGGGAGTCAACCGAACATTCAGTACTTC.

This clonotype has at least ten counts. The chain has TRBV2 and TRBJ1-5, with D unclear. Trimming left V 5 bases short and J 0 bases short, with 11 bases between. This CDR3 is 15 amino acids long. Germline-derived CDR1 and CDR2 are SNHLY and FYNNEI. CDR3: CASSPHQGSNQPQHF. CDR3 coding DNA: TGTGCCAGCAGTCCCCACCAAGGTAGCAATCAGCCCCAGCATTTT.

This clonotype appeared many times. V gene TRBV11-2 combines with J gene TRBJ2-7, with TRBD1 as a possible D gene (6 bases). CDR3 size: 13 residues. Germline-derived CDR1 and CDR2 are SGHAT and FQNNGV. V gave up 5 bases and J gave up 6 bases, with 14 bases separating them. CDR3 in DNA: TGTGCCAGCAGCCCCCCGACAGGAGCCGAGCAGTACTTC. Amino acid sequence: CASSPPTGAEQYF.

This clonotype has at least ten counts. In nucleotides, the CDR3 is TGTGCCAGCAGTTATCGGACAGGGAGGCCAGATACGCAGTATTTT. Encoded protein: CASSYRTGRPDTQYF. J is TRBJ2-3 and V is TRBV27; TRBD1 matches at 8 bases. The CDR3 is 15 residues long. The trim removed 4 bases at V and 4 bases at J, leaving 7 bases unmatched. The germline V gene encodes CDR1 MNHEY and CDR2 SMNVEV (reference sequence).

This rearrangement joins TRBV5-5 to TRBJ2-2; D is undetermined. The CDR3 extends over 14 amino acids. Trimming took 3 bases from V and 4 from J, leaving 10 bases between them. Germline assignment: CDR1 SGHKS and CDR2 YYEKEE (reference sequence). The CDR3 bases are TGTGCCAGCAGCTCCTGGGCAAGCACCGGGGAGCTGTTTTTT. It translates to CASSSWASTGELFF.

This clonotype was observed a handful of times. The chain employs TRBV6-1 and TRBJ2-7, with TRBD2 matching 9 bases. CDR1 MNHNS and CDR2 SASEGT come from the germline V gene. This CDR3 is built from 16 residues. V dropped 1 base and J dropped 5; count of bases not matched to a gene: 9. The CDR3 DNA sequence: TGTGCCAGCAGTGAAGGTAGGCTAGCGGGATTGGACGAGCAGTACTTC. Residues: CASSEGRLAGLDEQYF.

The count of this clonotype is one. Germline and junction disagree at one end, which may indicate a read error. This chain connects TRBV6-1 to TRBJ2-1; D gene unclear. This CDR3 region has 12 residues. Germline V CDR1 and CDR2: MNHNS, SASEGT. CDR3: CASSPNSNKQFF. CDR3 nucleotides: TGTGCCAGCAGTCCCAATTCCAATAAGCAGTTCTTC.

This clonotype was counted ten times or more. The chain uses TRBV2 and TRBJ2-6; D not resolved. This CDR3 has 14 amino acids. V lost 5 bases and J 0 bases, leaving 5 bases between the germline ends. Looked up from germline, CDR1 is SNHLY and CDR2 is FYNNEI. This CDR3 is CASSQVSGANVLTF. The CDR3 bases are TGTGCCAGCAGTCAGGTCTCTGGGGCCAACGTCCTGACTTTC.

V usage is TRBV14 and J usage is TRBJ2-2; 12 bases line up with TRBD2. Germline V gene lookup returns CDR1 SGHDN and CDR2 FVKESK. CDR3 length: 23 residues. The V segment lost 1 base and the J segment 0 bases; nucleotides outside the gene matches: 18. The CDR3: CASSQVVVEGPSGRETNTGELFF. In DNA form, the CDR3 reads TGTGCCAGCAGCCAAGTCGTTGTTGAGGGTCCTAGCGGGAGGGAAACGAACACCGGGGAGCTGTTTTTT.

This clonotype was seen ten or more times. V usage is TRBV20-1 and J usage is TRBJ1-5; 8 positions agree with TRBD1. This CDR3 has 13 residues. The J segment lost 4 bases and the V segment lost 4 bases, leaving 3 bases of the junction unmatched. CDR1 is DFQATT and CDR2 is SNEGSKA in the germline V gene (reference sequence). CDR3 sequence (DNA): TGCAGTGCTACAGGGGGCTCGAATCAGCCCCAGCATTTT. This encodes CSATGGSNQPQHF.

This clonotype was seen only a few times. The CDR3 nucleotides read TGTGCCAGCAGTTTTGGGAAGAACACTGAAGCTTTCTTT. Residues: CASSFGKNTEAFF. The V gene is TRBV6-2 or TRBV6-3, the J gene TRBJ1-1; D remains ambiguous. The CDR3 loop spans 13 amino acids. Trimming left V 4 bases short and J 1 base short, with 7 bases between. Per the germline V gene, CDR1 is MNHEY and CDR2 is SVGEGT.

The chain links TRBV5-1 to TRBJ2-2; D not resolved. In germline, CDR1 is SGHRS, CDR2 YFSETQ. This CDR3 has 15 amino acids. Trimming removed 0 bases at V and 0 bases at J, with 6 bases between. CDR3 DNA: TGCGCCAGCAGCTTGGATACCCCGAACACCGGGGAGCTGTTTTTT. Protein sequence: CASSLDTPNTGELFF. The entire variable domain, with the rest obtained from reference TRBV5-1 and TRBJ2-2, is as follows: KAGVTQTPRYLIKTRGQQVTLSCSPISGHRSVSWYQQTPGQGLQFLFEYFSETQRNKGNFPGRFSGRQFSNSRSEMNVSTLELGDSALYLCASSLDTPNTGELFFGEGSRLTVL.

Ten or more counts support this clonotype. The genes are TRBV28 and TRBJ1-6, with 11 bases that match TRBD1. There are 17 residues in the CDR3. J lost 1 base, V lost 8 bases, and 7 bases had no gene match. Germline assignment: CDR1 MDHEN and CDR2 SYDVKM. The CDR3 DNA is TGTGCCAGCTCGGGGACAGGGGGTACATCCTATAATTCACCCCTCCACTTT. Encoded protein: CASSGTGGTSYNSPLHF.

This clonotype was recorded at least ten times. The V gene is TRBV7-8, the J gene TRBJ2-2; 14 nucleotides line up with TRBD2. Germline trimming cut 5 bases from V and 5 bases from J; bases unmatched to any gene: 7. CDR3 length: 17 amino acids. Germline CDR1 and CDR2: SGHVS and FQNEAQ. CDR3 protein: CASSLRLAGGGTGELFF. In DNA, the CDR3 is TGTGCCAGCAGCCTAAGACTAGCGGGAGGGGGGACCGGGGAGCTGTTTTTT.

As regards this clonotype: The conserved closing phenylalanine or tryptophan is absent in this CDR3, likely reflecting a read error. The V call is TRBV7-2, the J call TRBJ2-1, with 12 bases lining up with TRBD2. CDR3 length: 16 amino acids. Germline assignment: CDR1 SGHTA and CDR2 FQGNSA. The CDR3 spells CASSILAGGSNNEQFL. CDR3 in DNA: TGTGCCAGCAGCATACTAGCGGGAGGCTCCAACAATGAGCAGTTCCTC.